These 15 T cell receptor beta chains came from one sample sequenced in a study of blood T cell repertoires in COVID-19. Libraries were prepared by immunoSEQ multiplex PCR; TCRdb keeps only in-frame clonotypes and omits some of them. The table has 410,000 or so clones, approximately 91% seen once. Sequencing was performed on peripheral blood. The receptors here all came from a woman aged 40 to 50 with COVID-19, enrolled during active disease.

Only a few counts were recorded for this clone. Other DNA sequences in the same sample also yield this CDR3. The chain joins TRBV6-5 to TRBJ1-1; TRBD1 is a possible D gene (5 bases). The CDR3 totals 14 residues. Germline CDR1 is MNHEY and CDR2 is SVGAGI. V lost 2 bases, J lost 2 bases, and 9 bases lay in between. The CDR3 coding sequence is TGTGCCAGCAGTTACCCGGGGGGTAACACTGAAGCTTTCTTT. Translated: CASSYPGGNTEAFF.

CDR3 loop: CASSPGQGPNEKLFF. The CDR3 nucleotides read TGTGCCAGCAGTCCCGGACAGGGACCTAATGAAAAACTGTTTTTT. The rearrangement uses TRBV6-6 and TRBJ1-4; 8 nucleotides match TRBD1. Germline CDR1 and CDR2: MNHNY and SVGAGI (reference sequence). The CDR3 covers 15 residues. Trimming at V came to 5 bases and at J to 3 bases, leaving 5 bases not matched to a gene.

The rearrangement uses TRBV9 and TRBJ1-4, with TRBD1 matching 8 bases. This CDR3 region has 16 residues. Looked up from germline, CDR1 is SGDLS and CDR2 is YYNGEE. V shed 4 bases, J shed 8 bases, and the junction held 13 bases outside the gene matches. The CDR3 spells CASSPQSGTGGEKLFF. The CDR3 nucleotides read TGTGCCAGCAGCCCACAGAGCGGGACAGGAGGGGAAAAACTGTTTTTT.

V usage is TRBV4-2 and J usage is TRBJ1-3, with D hard to call. Trimming left V 5 bases short and J 4 bases short, with 6 bases between. CDR3 length equals 12 residues. Looked up from germline, CDR1 is LGHNA and CDR2 is YNFKEQ. CDR3 residues: CASSAEGNTIYF. The DNA of the CDR3 is TGTGCCAGCAGCGCGGAAGGAAACACCATATATTTT.

The V gene is TRBV7-9, the J gene TRBJ1-2, with TRBD1 matching over 9 bases. CDR1 and CDR2 from the germline V gene are SEHNR and FQNEAQ (reference sequence). The CDR3 is 15 amino acids. The ends lost 1 base at V and 8 bases at J; junction bases unmatched: 8. CDR3 nucleotides: TGTGCCAGCAGCTTAGACGACAGGGGGTCGGGAGGCTACACCTTC. It specifies CASSLDDRGSGGYTF.

The chain employs TRBV4-1 and TRBJ2-4; D is perhaps TRBD1 (5 bases). Per germline, CDR1 MGHRA and CDR2 YSYEKL. V was clipped by 4 bases and J by 1 base, with 14 bases between them. CDR3 length: 16 amino acids. In DNA, the CDR3 is TGCGCCAGCAGCCCCCAGGGTGTTGAGGCCAAAAACATTCAGTACTTC. Protein: CASSPQGVEAKNIQYF.

The V and J genes are TRBV25-1 and TRBJ1-2, with 12 nucleotides matching TRBD1. The CDR3 is 15 amino acids. CDR1 MGHDK and CDR2 SYGVNS come from the germline V gene. After removal of 4 bases from V and 8 bases from J, the junction contained 8 bases not matched to a gene. As DNA, the CDR3 is TGTGCCAGCAGTGTACCGGGACAGGGGGCGAGAGGCTACACCTTC. As protein: CASSVPGQGARGYTF.

The chain has TRBV5-6 and TRBJ1-6, with D possibly TRBD1 on 6 matching bases. Looked up from germline, CDR1 is SGHDT and CDR2 is YYEEEE. Trimming removed 4 bases at V and 5 bases at J, with 13 bases between. The CDR3 extends over 15 amino acids. CDR3: CASSPLGGDNSPLHF. The CDR3 DNA reads as TGTGCCAGCAGCCCATTAGGGGGGGATAATTCACCCCTCCACTTT.

CDR3 nucleotide sequence: TGCGCCAGCAGCCTCCGATCGAGGACAGCGAACACCGGGGAGCTGTTTTTT. It codes for CASSLRSRTANTGELFF. The chain couples TRBV5-1 to TRBJ2-2; a weak D match, TRBD1 (6 bases). CDR1 and CDR2 from the germline V gene are SGHRS and YFSETQ. Deletions cut 4 bases from V and 0 bases from J, with 16 bases between. The CDR3 runs 17 residues.

This chain uses TRBV28 with TRBJ1-2; 9 positions match TRBD1. Germline V lookup: CDR1 MDHEN, CDR2 SYDVKM. Trimming cost V 8 bases and J 2 bases; bases outside gene matches: 6. This CDR3 spans 14 amino acids. The CDR3, as DNA: TGTGCCAGCTTGGGACAGGGTACCAACTATGGCTACACCTTC. It specifies CASLGQGTNYGYTF.

The chain has TRBV5-1 and TRBJ1-2; 9 bases line up with TRBD1. This CDR3 contains 15 residues. Germline lookup yields CDR1 SGHRS and CDR2 YFSETQ. V shed 3 bases and J 4 bases; nucleotides not matched to a gene: 7. The CDR3 reads CASSSQGAGVYGYTF. The CDR3 DNA reads as TGCGCCAGCAGCTCACAGGGGGCCGGTGTCTATGGCTACACCTTC.

Turning to this clone: This sample also contains other DNA sequences that code for the same CDR3. The chain is built from TRBV27 and TRBJ1-2; 8 positions match TRBD1. With 7 bases clipped from V and 7 bases from J, the junction kept 5 bases outside the gene matches. In germline, CDR1 is MNHEY, CDR2 SMNVEV (reference sequence). This CDR3 spans 12 amino acids. CDR3 DNA: TGTGCCAGCAAGGCAGGGGGCCGTGGCTACACCTTC. Amino acid sequence: CASKAGGRGYTF.

The rearrangement joins TRBV5-1 to TRBJ2-7; 10 nucleotides agree with TRBD1. CDR1 and CDR2 from the germline V gene are SGHRS and YFSETQ. The CDR3 spans 14 residues. Germline trimming cut 4 bases from V and 4 bases from J; bases unmatched to any gene: 5. CDR3 nucleotide sequence: TGCGCCAGCAGCACAATGGGACAGGGGTACGAGCAGTACTTC. The encoded protein is CASSTMGQGYEQYF.

The chain is built from TRBV7-2 and TRBJ2-1; unclear D gene. There are 17 residues in the CDR3. The V end lost 5 bases, the J end lost 4 bases, and 21 bases lay between the germline ends. Per the germline V gene, CDR1 is SGHTA and CDR2 is FQGNSA. The CDR3 nucleotides are TGTGCCAGCAGCACTAAGGCGAGTAGGCGGATATACAATGAGCAGTTCTTC. It encodes CASSTKASRRIYNEQFF.

This clone showed up just once. The J gene is TRBJ1-2, the V gene TRBV27; 12 nucleotides match TRBD1. Germline values: CDR1 MNHEY, CDR2 SMNVEV (reference sequence). V dropped 10 bases and J dropped 7; count of bases not matched to a gene: 10. The CDR3 sequence is 14 residues long. This chain's CDR3 is CATAQGTGGLGYTF. The DNA for the CDR3 is TGTGCCACCGCCCAAGGGACAGGGGGCCTTGGCTACACCTTC.